This T cell receptor beta chain was obtained from a study of T-cell reconstitution after alpha-beta-depleted transplantation in children. V lost 0 bases, J lost 2 bases, and 21 bases lay in between. The CDR3 totals 19 residues. Germline V CDR1 and CDR2: LGHNA, YSLEER. Unique molecular identifiers featured in how the TCRbeta library was prepared. TCRdb reprocessed the PCR reads via MiXCR and lists one record per CDR3 protein. Here the sample spans hundreds of thousands of distinct CDR3 sequences, roughly 23% being singletons. V usage is TRBV4-3 and J usage is TRBJ2-3, with D perhaps matching TRBD1 or TRBD2 (5 bases each). The receptor's source is a boy in the first two years of life who had a stem cell transplant for acute myeloid leukemia, so the T cells may come from the graft donor. The sample in question was PBMCs, mostly from graft donor cells, obtained 360 days after TCRalphabeta/CD19-depleted stem cell transplant. DNA of the CDR3: TGCGCCAGCAGCCAAGATACCCGACAGCCCTCCGGGGCCACAGATACGCAGTATTTT. Translated: CASSQDTRQPSGATDTQYF.